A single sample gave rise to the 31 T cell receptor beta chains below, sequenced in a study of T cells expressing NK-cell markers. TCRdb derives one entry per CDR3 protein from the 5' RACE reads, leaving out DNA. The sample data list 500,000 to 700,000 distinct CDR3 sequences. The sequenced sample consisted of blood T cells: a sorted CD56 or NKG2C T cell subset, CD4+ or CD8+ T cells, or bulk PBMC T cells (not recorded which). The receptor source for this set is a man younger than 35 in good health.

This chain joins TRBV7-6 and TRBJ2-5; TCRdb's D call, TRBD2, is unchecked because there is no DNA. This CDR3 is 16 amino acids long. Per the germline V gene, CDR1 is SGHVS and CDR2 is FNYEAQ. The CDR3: CASSDPRPGGQETQYF.

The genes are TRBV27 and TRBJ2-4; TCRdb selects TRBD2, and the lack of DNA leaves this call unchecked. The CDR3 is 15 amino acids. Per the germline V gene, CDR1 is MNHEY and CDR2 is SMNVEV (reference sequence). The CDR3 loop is CASSLGLAGGNIQYF.

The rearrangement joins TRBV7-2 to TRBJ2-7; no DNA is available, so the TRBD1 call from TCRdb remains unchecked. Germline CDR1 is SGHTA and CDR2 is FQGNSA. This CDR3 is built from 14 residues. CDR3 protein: CASSLEGQVGEQYF. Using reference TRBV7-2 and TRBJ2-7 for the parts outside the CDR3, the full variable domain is GAGVSQSPSNKVTEKGKDVELRCDPISGHTALYWYRQSLGQGLEFLIYFQGNSAPDKSGLPSDRFSAERTGGSVSTLTIQRTQQEDSAVYLCASSLEGQVGEQYFGPGTRLTVT.

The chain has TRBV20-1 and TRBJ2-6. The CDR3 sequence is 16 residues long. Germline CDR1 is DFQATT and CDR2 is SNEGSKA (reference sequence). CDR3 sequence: CSARTFGDPGANVLTF.

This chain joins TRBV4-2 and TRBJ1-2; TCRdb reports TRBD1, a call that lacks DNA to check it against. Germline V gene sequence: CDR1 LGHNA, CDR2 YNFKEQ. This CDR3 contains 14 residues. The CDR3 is CASSPRQGGNGYTF.

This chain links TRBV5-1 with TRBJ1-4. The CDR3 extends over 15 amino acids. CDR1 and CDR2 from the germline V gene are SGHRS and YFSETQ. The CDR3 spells CASSLAFETNEKLFF.

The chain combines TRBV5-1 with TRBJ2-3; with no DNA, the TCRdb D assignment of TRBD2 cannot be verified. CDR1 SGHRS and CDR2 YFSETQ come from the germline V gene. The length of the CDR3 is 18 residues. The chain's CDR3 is CASSLRDYHGGGTDTQYF.

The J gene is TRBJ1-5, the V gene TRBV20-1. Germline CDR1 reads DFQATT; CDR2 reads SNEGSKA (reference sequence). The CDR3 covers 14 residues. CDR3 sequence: CSARSDTMNEPQHF.

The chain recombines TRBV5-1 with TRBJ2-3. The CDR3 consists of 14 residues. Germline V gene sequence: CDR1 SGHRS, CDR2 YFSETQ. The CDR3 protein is CASSPFTDTDTQYF. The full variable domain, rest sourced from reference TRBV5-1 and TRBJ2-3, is KAGVTQTPRYLIKTRGQQVTLSCSPISGHRSVSWYQQTPGQGLQFLFEYFSETQRNKGNFPGRFSGRQFSNSRSEMNVSTLELGDSALYLCASSPFTDTDTQYFGPGTRLTVL.

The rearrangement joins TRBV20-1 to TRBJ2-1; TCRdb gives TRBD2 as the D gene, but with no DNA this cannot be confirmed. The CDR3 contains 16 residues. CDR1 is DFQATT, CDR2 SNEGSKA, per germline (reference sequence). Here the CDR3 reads CSGGRDWREGYNEQFF.

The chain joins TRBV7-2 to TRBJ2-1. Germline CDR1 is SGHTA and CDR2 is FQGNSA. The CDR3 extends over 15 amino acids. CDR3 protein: CASSVVGGLLNEQFF.

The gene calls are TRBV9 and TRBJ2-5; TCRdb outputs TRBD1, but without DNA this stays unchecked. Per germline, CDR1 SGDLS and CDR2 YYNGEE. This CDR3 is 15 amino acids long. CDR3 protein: CASSVGPAGWETQYF.

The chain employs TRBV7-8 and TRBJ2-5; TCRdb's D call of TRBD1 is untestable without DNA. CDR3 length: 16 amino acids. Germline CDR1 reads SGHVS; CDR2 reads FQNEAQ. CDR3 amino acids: CASSLGDGTSQETQYF.

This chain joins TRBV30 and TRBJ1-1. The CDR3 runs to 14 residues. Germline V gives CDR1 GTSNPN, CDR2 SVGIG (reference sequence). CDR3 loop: CAWSAFQANTQAFF.

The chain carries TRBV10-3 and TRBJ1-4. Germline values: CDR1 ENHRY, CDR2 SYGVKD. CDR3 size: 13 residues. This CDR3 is CAISGEKVEKLFF.

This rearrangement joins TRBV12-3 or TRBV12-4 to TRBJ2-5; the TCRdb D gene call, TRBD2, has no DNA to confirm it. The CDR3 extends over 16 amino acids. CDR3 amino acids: CASSFRSGRAGETQYF.

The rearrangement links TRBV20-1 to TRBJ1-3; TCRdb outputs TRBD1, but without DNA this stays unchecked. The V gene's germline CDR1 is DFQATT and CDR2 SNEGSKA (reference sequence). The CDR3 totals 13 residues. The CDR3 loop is CSASRTGGNTIYF.

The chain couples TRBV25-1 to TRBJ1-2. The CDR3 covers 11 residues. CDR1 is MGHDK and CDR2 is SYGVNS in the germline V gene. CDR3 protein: CASSEWRGYTF.

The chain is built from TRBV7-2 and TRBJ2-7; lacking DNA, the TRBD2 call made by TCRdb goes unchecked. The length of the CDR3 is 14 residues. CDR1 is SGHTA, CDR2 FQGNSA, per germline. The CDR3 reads CASSLRAFNDEQYF. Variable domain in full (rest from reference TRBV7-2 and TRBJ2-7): GAGVSQSPSNKVTEKGKDVELRCDPISGHTALYWYRQSLGQGLEFLIYFQGNSAPDKSGLPSDRFSAERTGGSVSTLTIQRTQQEDSAVYLCASSLRAFNDEQYFGPGTRLTVT.

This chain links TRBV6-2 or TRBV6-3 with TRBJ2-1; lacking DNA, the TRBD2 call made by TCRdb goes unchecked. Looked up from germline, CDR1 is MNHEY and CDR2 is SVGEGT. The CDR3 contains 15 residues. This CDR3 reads CASSYGAAGRNEQFF.

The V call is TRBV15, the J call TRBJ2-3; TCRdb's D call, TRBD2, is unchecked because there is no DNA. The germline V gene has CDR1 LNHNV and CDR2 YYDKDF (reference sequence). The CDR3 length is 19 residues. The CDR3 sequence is CATSSWGTSGSTGTDTQYF. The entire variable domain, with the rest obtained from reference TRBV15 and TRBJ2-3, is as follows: DAMVIQNPRYQVTQFGKPVTLSCSQTLNHNVMYWYQQKSSQAPKLLFHYYDKDFNNEADTPDNFQSRRPNTSFCFLDIRSPGLGDTAMYLCATSSWGTSGSTGTDTQYFGPGTRLTVL.

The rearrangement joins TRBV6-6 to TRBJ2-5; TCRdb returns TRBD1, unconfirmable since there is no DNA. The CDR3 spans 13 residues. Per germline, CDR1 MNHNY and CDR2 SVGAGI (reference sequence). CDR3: CASIQDRGETQYF.

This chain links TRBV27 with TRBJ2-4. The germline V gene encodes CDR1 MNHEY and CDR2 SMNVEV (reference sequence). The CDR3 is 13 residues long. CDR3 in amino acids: CASSNTPKNIQYF.

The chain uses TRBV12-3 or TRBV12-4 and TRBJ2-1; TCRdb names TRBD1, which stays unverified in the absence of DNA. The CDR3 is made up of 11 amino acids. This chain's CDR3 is CASRGDRRQFF.

CDR3: CASSHVANYGYTF. The genes are TRBV5-4 and TRBJ1-2. Germline CDR1 and CDR2: SGHNT and YYREEE (reference sequence). This CDR3 has 13 residues.

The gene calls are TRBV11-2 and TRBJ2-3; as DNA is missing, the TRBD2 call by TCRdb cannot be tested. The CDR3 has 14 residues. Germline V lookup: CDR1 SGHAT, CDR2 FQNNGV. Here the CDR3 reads CASVASGSRYTQYF.

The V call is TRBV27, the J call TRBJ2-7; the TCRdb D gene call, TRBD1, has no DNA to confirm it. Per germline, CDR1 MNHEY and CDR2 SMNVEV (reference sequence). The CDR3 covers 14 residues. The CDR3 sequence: CASSPGQGANEQYF.

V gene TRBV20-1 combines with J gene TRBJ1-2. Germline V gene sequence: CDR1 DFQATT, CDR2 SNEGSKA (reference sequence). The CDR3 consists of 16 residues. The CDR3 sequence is CSARDYGTPHRGGYTF.

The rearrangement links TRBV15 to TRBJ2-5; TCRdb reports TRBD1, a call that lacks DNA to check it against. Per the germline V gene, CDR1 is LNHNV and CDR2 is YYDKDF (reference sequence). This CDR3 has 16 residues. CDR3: CATSRDPTGWQETQYF.

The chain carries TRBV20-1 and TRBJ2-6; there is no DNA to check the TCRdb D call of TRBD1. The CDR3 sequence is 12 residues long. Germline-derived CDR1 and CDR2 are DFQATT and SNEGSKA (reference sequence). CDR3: CSAPGRANVLTF.

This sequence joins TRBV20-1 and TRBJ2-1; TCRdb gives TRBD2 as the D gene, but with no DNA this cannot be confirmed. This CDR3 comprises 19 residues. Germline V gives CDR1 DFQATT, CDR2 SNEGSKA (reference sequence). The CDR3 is CSARKFAGGRPSSYNEQFF.